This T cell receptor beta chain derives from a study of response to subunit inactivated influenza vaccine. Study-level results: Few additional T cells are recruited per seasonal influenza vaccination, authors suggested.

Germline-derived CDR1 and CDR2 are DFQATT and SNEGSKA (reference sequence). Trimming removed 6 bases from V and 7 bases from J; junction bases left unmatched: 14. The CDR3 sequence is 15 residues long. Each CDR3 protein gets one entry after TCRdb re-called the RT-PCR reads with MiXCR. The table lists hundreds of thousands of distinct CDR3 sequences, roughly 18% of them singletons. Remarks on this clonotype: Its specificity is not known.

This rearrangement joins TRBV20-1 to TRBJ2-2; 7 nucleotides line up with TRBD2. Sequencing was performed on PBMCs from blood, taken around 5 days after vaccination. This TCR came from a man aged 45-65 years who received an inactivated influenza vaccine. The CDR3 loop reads CSALFSGKMVGELFF. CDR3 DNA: TGCAGTGCCCTTTTCAGCGGGAAGATGGTCGGGGAGCTGTTTTTT.